The present T cell receptor beta chain was sequenced within a study of T-cell reconstitution after alpha-beta-depleted transplantation in children. This clonotype has just a few counts. Using unique molecular identifiers, the investigators prepared the TCRbeta library. MiXCR, applied by TCRdb to the PCR reads, yields one record per CDR3 protein. This sample yields about 610,000 distinct CDR3 sequences, of which more than 9% are seen a single time; roughly 3.9% belongs to the top ten. The receptor's source is a human donor who donated a stem cell graft to a child with acute myeloid leukemia. Sample: PBMCs from the stem cell graft donor, taken from the stem cell graft.

The CDR3 region is CSAARETIPGANSPLHF. The CDR3 nucleotides read TGCAGTGCTGCCAGGGAGACTATCCCCGGGGCCAATTCACCCCTCCACTTT. The gene calls are TRBV20-1 and TRBJ1-6; weak D call: TRBD1 (5 bases). V lost 5 bases, J lost 7 bases, and 24 bases lay in between. CDR1 is DFQATT and CDR2 is SNEGSKA in the germline V gene (reference sequence). The CDR3 consists of 17 residues.